Only one count was recorded for the clone carrying this T cell receptor (beta chain). The record originates from a study of blood T cell repertoires in COVID-19. Study summary: Both acute and convalescent COVID-19 samples were obtained from the United States, Italy and Spain. The analysed material was cDNA or gDNA that came from T cells, B-cell-depleted T cells, or PBMCs.

Authors' processing steps: Estimated nucleated cell counts came from reference gene primer amplification. Sequenced by immunoSEQ multiplex PCR; TCRdb stores in-frame clones only, minus some. V and J calls and clone size are as listed in that table; D and trimming were resolved from the DNA. The sample carries some 160,000 clones, more than 65% recorded once. Germline trimming cut 2 bases from V and 2 bases from J; bases unmatched to any gene: 6. This CDR3 spans 16 amino acids. Germline V CDR1 and CDR2: SGHTA, FQGTGA. The genes are TRBV7-3 and TRBJ2-5; TRBD1 matches at 9 bases. The TCR comes from a woman aged 80 or over with acute or convalescent COVID-19. What was sequenced was peripheral blood. DNA of the CDR3: TGTGCCAGCAGCTTAGGGACAGGGCCGGGGCAAGAGACCCAGTACTTC. Protein sequence: CASSLGTGPGQETQYF.